The 11 T cell receptor beta chains presented below share a single source sample, sequenced in a study of cytomegalovirus exposure and HLA in healthy donors (dated 2017 in TCRdb). The receptor library was made with the immunoSEQ multiplex PCR assay. For the multiplex PCR, a mixture combining 60 forward primers for TCR Vbeta segments and 13 reverse primers for TCR Jbeta segments was used. TCRdb carries this immuneACCESS record with in-frame sequences only. Its versions omit some clonotypes, under half of them owing to an unresolved V gene in the studies checked, with the rest unexplained. Present in this sample are some 200,000 clones, 82% of which were seen just once. In total, the top ten clones hold less than 3% of the sample. Sequencing was performed on PBMCs. The receptors were gathered from a woman in her 40s in good health and CMV-seronegative.

This chain links TRBV6-6 with TRBJ1-3, with no clear D. CDR1 is MNHNY, CDR2 SVGAGI, per germline (reference sequence). Trimming pared 4 bases from V and 0 bases from J, leaving 10 bases between. The CDR3 totals 15 residues. The CDR3 protein is CASSSGTVSGNTIYF. CDR3 sequence (DNA): TGTGCCAGCAGTTCGGGAACAGTCTCTGGAAACACCATATATTTT.

This chain connects TRBV18 to TRBJ1-5; D not certain. The V end lost 3 bases, the J end lost 1 base, and 4 bases lay between the germline ends. Germline CDR1 is KGHSH and CDR2 is LQKENI. The CDR3 totals 13 residues. CDR3 sequence reads: CASSPLSNQPQHF. In nucleotides, the CDR3 is TGTGCCAGCTCACCCCTGAGCAATCAGCCCCAGCATTTT.

The gene calls are TRBV4-1 and TRBJ1-2; TRBD1 aligns across 8 bases. Germline-derived CDR1 and CDR2 are MGHRA and YSYEKL. Germline trimming cut 4 bases from V and 1 base from J; bases unmatched to any gene: 5. CDR3 length equals 15 residues. The CDR3 spells CASSLRTGINYGYTF. CDR3 in DNA: TGCGCCAGCAGCCTTCGGACAGGGATTAACTATGGCTACACCTTC.

The chain employs TRBV30 and TRBJ2-7; D uncertain. V lost 0 bases and J 3 bases, leaving 9 bases between the germline ends. The CDR3 has 13 amino acids. Germline V lookup: CDR1 GTSNPN, CDR2 SVGIG (reference sequence). CDR3 protein: CAWSVGSHYEQYF. The CDR3 nucleotides read TGTGCCTGGAGTGTGGGCTCCCACTACGAGCAGTACTTC.

The chain joins TRBV2 to TRBJ2-7; unclear D gene. Between the trimmed V and J ends, which lost 0 bases and 4 bases, there was a span of 19 bases. This CDR3 is built from 17 residues. CDR1 and CDR2 (germline): SNHLY, FYNNEI. The CDR3 DNA reads TGTGCCAGCAGTGAAGCGCCACTATCGACCCCCGGTTACGAGCAGTACTTC. This gives the protein CASSEAPLSTPGYEQYF.

The chain carries TRBV6-5 and TRBJ2-7, with D maybe TRBD2 (7 bases). Germline CDR1 MNHEY, CDR2 SVGAGI. Trimming removed 2 bases from V and 9 bases from J, with 17 bases in between. The CDR3 has 14 residues. The CDR3 DNA sequence: TGTGCCAGCAGTTACACGGGGGGCACAATGGGGCAGTACTTC. Translated, it gives CASSYTGGTMGQYF.

This clone was picked up a small number of times. The chain couples TRBV28 to TRBJ1-4; D not certain. CDR1 MDHEN and CDR2 SYDVKM come from the germline V gene. The V end lost 4 bases, the J end lost 8 bases, and 17 bases lay between the germline ends. This CDR3 spans 15 amino acids. CDR3 coding DNA: TGTGCCAGCAGTTCGCCCGGGAGGGTTGGGGAAAAACTGTTTTTT. This codes for CASSSPGRVGEKLFF.

This clone was detected only once. V usage is TRBV6-5 and J usage is TRBJ1-2; TRBD1 might be the D (6 bases). The CDR3 loop spans 11 amino acids. The germline V and J ends were trimmed by 4 bases and 8 bases, with 8 bases remaining between them. CDR1 and CDR2 (germline): MNHEY, SVGAGI. CDR3 residues: CASSSGVGYTF. Here the CDR3 DNA reads TGTGCCAGCAGTTCAGGGGTCGGCTACACCTTC.

The V gene is TRBV4-1, the J gene TRBJ1-1; D unclear. This CDR3 has 13 residues. Germline CDR1 MGHRA, CDR2 YSYEKL. V gave up 1 base and J gave up 4 bases, with 7 bases separating them. CDR3 protein: CASSQGTSTEAFF. In DNA form, the CDR3 reads TGCGCCAGCAGCCAAGGAACTAGCACTGAAGCTTTCTTT.

This chain uses TRBV28 with TRBJ2-7, with 9 bases lining up with TRBD1. This CDR3 region has 14 residues. V shed 6 bases, J shed 4 bases, and the junction held 7 bases outside the gene matches. In germline, CDR1 is MDHEN, CDR2 SYDVKM. Here the CDR3 reads CASSTTGGLYEQYF. CDR3 nucleotide sequence: TGTGCCAGCAGCACCACAGGGGGCCTGTACGAGCAGTACTTC.

The CDR3 DNA reads TGTGCCAGCAGCTTAAACCCCGGGACTAGGGGTTACACCGGGGAGCTGTTTTTT. Translation gives CASSLNPGTRGYTGELFF. V usage is TRBV7-3 and J usage is TRBJ2-2; 8 nucleotides match TRBD2. Trimming at V came to 1 base and at J to 3 bases, leaving 10 bases not matched to a gene. Germline CDR1 and CDR2: SGHTA and FQGTGA. This CDR3 is 18 amino acids long. The full variable domain, completed using reference TRBV7-3 and TRBJ2-2, is GAGVSQTPSNKVTEKGKYVELRCDPISGHTALYWYRQSLGQGPEFLIYFQGTGAADDSGLPNDRFFAVRPEGSVSTLKIQRTERGDSAVYLCASSLNPGTRGYTGELFFGEGSRLTVL.